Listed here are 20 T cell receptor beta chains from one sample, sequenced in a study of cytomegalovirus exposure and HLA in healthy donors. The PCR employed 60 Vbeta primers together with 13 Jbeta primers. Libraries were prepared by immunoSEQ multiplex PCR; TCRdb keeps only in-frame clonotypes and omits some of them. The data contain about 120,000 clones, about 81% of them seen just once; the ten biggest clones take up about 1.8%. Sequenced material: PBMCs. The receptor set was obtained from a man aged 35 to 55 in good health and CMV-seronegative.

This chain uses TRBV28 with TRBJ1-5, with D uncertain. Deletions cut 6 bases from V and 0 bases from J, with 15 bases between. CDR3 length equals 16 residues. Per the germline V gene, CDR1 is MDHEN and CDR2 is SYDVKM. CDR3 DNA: TGTGCCAGCAGCCCCTCCGGGAGGGATAGCAATCAGCCCCAGCATTTT. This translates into CASSPSGRDSNQPQHF.

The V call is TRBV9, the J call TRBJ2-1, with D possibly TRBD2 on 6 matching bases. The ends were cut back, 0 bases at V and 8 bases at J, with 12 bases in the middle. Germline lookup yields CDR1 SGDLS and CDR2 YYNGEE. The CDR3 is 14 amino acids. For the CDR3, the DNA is TGTGCCAGCAGCGTAGTGGGACTCAGGGATGAGCAGTTCTTC. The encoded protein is CASSVVGLRDEQFF.

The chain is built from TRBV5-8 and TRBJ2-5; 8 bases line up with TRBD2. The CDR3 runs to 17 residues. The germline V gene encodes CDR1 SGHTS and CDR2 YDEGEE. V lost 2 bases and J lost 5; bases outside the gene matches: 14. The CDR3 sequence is CASSFFGSGKEGETQYF. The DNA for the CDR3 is TGTGCCAGCAGCTTCTTCGGTAGCGGGAAAGAGGGGGAGACCCAGTACTTC.

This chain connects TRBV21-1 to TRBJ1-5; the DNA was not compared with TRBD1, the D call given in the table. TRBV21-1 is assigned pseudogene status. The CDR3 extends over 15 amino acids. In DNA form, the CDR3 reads TGTGCCAGCAGCAAGTTCGCAGATAGCAATCAGCCCCAGCATTTT. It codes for CASSKFADSNQPQHF.

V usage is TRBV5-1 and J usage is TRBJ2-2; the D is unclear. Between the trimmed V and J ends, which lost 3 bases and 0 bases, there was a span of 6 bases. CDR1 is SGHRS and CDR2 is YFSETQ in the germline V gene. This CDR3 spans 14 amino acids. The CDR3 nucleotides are TGCGCCAGCAGCTCCAGCGCGAACACCGGGGAGCTGTTTTTT. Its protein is CASSSSANTGELFF.

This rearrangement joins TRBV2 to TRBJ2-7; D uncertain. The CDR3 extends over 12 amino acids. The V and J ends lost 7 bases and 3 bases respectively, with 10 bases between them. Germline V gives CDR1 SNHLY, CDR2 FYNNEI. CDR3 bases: TGTGCCAGCAAACTCGTTGGCTACGAGCAGTACTTC. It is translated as CASKLVGYEQYF.

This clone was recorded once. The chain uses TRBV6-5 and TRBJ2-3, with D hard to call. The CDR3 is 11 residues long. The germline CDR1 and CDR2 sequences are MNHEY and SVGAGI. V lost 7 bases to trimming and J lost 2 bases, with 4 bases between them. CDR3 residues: CASTNTDTQYF. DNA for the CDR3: TGTGCCAGCACTAACACAGATACGCAGTATTTT.

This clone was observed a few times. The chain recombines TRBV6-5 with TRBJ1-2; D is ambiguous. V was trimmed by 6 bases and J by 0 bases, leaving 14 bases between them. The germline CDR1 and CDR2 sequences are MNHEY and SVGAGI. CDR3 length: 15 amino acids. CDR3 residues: CASSHYQSANYGYTF. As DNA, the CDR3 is TGTGCCAGCAGCCACTACCAGTCAGCTAACTATGGCTACACCTTC.

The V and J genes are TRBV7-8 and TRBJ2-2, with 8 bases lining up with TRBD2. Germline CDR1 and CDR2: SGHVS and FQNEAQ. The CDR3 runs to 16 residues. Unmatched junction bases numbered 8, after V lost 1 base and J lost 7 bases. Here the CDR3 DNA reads TGTGCCAGCAGCTTAGTCGGAACGGGGGGGCACGGGGAGCTGTTTTTT. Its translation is CASSLVGTGGHGELFF. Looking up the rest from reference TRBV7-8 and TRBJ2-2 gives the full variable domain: GAGVSQSPRYKVAKRGQDVALRCDPISGHVSLFWYQQALGQGPEFLTYFQNEAQLDKSGLPSDRFFAERPEGSVSTLKIQRTQQEDSAVYLCASSLVGTGGHGELFFGEGSRLTVL.

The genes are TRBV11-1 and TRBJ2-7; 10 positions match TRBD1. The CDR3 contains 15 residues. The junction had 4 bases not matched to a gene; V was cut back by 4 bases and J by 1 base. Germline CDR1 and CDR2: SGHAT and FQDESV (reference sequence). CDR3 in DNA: TGTGCCAGCAGCTCAGGACAGGGGGGATCCTACGAGCAGTACTTC. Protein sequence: CASSSGQGGSYEQYF. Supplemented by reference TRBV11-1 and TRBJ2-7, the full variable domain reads EAEVAQSPRYKITEKSQAVAFWCDPISGHATLYWYRQILGQGPELLVQFQDESVVDDSQLPKDRFSAERLKGVDSTLKIQPAELGDSAMYLCASSSGQGGSYEQYFGPGTRLTVT.

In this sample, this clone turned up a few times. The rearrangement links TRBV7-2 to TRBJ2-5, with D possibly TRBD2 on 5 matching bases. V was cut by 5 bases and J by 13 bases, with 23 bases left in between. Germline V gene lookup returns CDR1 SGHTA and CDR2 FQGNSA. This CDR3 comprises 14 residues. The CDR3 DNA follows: TGTGCCAGCAGCGTATGGGGTAGAGCGGCCCACGTGTACTTC. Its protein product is CASSVWGRAAHVYF. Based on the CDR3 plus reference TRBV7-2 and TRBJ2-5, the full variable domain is GAGVSQSPSNKVTEKGKDVELRCDPISGHTALYWYRQSLGQGLEFLIYFQGNSAPDKSGLPSDRFSAERTGGSVSTLTIQRTQQEDSAVYLCASSVWGRAAHVYFGPGTRLLVL.

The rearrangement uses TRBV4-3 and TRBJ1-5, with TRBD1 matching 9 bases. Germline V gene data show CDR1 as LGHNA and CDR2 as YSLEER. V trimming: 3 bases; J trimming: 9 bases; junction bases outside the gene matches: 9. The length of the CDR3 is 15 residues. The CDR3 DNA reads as TGCGCCAGCAGCCAGGAAACAGGGGGCCGGTGGCCCCAGCATTTT. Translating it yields CASSQETGGRWPQHF.

The CDR3 DNA reads as TGCAGCGTTGAATCTGGCAGGGAACAGTCAAAGACGCAGTATTTT. Its translation: CSVESGREQSKTQYF. The V and J genes are TRBV29-1 and TRBJ2-3, with TRBD1 as a possible D gene (5 bases). Germline loops: CDR1 SQVTM, CDR2 ANQGSEA. The V gene lost 2 bases and the J gene lost 9 bases, with 21 bases spanning the gap. The CDR3 totals 15 residues.

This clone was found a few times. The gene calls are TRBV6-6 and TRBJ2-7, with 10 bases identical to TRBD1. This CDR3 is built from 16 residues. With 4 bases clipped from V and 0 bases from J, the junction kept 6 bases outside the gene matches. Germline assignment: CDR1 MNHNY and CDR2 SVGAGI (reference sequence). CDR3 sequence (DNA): TGTGCCAGCAGTTCCGGGACAGGGGTCGACTCCTACGAGCAGTACTTC. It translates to CASSSGTGVDSYEQYF.

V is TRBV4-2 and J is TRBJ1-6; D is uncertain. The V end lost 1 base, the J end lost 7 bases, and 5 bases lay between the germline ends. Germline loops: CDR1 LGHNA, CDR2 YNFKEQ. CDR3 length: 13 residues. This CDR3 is CASSQAGNSPLHF. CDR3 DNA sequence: TGTGCCAGCAGCCAAGCCGGGAATTCACCCCTCCACTTT.

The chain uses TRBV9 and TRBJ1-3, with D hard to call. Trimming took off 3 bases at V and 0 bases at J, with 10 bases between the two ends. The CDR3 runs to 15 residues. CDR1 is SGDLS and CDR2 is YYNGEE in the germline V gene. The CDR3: CASSASTASGNTIYF. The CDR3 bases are TGTGCCAGCAGCGCCTCCACAGCCTCTGGAAACACCATATATTTT.

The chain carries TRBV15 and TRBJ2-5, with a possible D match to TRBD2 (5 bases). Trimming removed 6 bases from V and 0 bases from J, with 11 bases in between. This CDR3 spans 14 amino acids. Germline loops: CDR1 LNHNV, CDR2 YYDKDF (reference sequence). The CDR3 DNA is TGTGCCACCAGGGGTCCGGGATACCAAGAGACCCAGTACTTC. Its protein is CATRGPGYQETQYF.

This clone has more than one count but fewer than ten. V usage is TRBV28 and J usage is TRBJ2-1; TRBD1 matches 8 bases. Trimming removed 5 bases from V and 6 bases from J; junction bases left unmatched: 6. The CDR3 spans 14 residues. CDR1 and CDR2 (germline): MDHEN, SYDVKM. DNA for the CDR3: TGTGCCAGCAGTCACCGGGACAGGATCAATGAGCAGTTCTTC. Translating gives CASSHRDRINEQFF.

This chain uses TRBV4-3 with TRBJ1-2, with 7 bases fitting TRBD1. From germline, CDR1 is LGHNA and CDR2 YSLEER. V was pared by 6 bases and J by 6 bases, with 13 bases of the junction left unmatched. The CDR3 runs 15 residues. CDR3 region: CASSPQTGSFHGYTF. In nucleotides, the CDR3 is TGCGCCAGCAGTCCTCAGACAGGGTCGTTTCATGGCTACACCTTC.

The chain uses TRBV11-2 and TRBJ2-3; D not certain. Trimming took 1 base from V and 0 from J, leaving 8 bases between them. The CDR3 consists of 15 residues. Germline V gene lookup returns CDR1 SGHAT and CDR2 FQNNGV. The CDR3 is CASSLGTPSTDTQYF. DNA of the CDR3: TGTGCCAGCAGCTTAGGAACTCCGAGCACAGATACGCAGTATTTT.